The clone carrying this TCR beta chain was counted a few times. TCRdb's copy holds only in-frame clones and misses some; the assay was immunoSEQ multiplex PCR. The sample contains approximately 70,000 clones, roughly 89% of which appear only once. The CDR3 consists of 14 residues. CDR1 MRHNA and CDR2 SNTAGT come from the germline V gene. Trimming at V came to 5 bases and at J to 5 bases, leaving 4 bases not matched to a gene. This sample was taken from a study of T cell changes during pregnancy in multiple sclerosis. The rearrangement links TRBV6-4 to TRBJ2-1; TRBD2 matches 9 bases. This TCR derives from a female donor with multiple sclerosis, enrolled in a pregnancy study. Material: peripheral blood, obtained in the second trimester of pregnancy. CDR3 protein: CASSLAGTHNEQFF. The CDR3 DNA is TGTGCCAGCAGTCTAGCGGGAACCCACAATGAGCAGTTCTTC.